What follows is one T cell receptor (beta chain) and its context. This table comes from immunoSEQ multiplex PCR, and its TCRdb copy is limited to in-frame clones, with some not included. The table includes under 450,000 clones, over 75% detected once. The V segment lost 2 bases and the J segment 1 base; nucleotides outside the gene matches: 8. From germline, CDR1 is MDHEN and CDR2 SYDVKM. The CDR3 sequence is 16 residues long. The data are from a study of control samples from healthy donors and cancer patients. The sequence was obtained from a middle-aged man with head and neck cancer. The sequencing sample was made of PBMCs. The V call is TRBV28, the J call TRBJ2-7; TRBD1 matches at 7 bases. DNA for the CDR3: TGTGCCAGCAGTTTAGACTACCGGACAGGATCCTACGAGCAGTACTTC. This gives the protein CASSLDYRTGSYEQYF.